This T cell receptor (beta chain) emerged from a study of beta chain features in type 1 diabetes. This clone appeared a few times. The CDR3 extends over 14 amino acids. The V end lost 1 base, the J end lost 1 base, and 8 bases lay between the germline ends. From germline, CDR1 is SEHNR and CDR2 FQNEAQ (reference sequence). Expressed TCRB transcripts were sequenced because the isolated RNA had all been reverse transcribed beforehand. The data were produced by immunoSEQ multiplex PCR, yet TCRdb's version contains in-frame clones alone and is incomplete. The sample contains 200,000 to 250,000 clones, around 68% of which appear only once.

The rearrangement links TRBV7-9 to TRBJ2-7; no definite D call. Sequencing was done on a sample of naive CD4+ T cells from blood. This clonotype was sampled from a man younger than 45 in good health. CDR3 residues: CASSLDLGSYEQYF. The CDR3 DNA follows: TGTGCCAGCAGCTTAGACCTAGGTTCCTACGAGCAGTACTTC.